Listed below are T cell receptor beta chains from one sample, sequenced in a study of blood T cell repertoires in COVID-19. TCRdb keeps only in-frame clones here, not all; method: immunoSEQ multiplex PCR. Of more than 250,000 clones listed, around 84% are singletons. Material: PBMCs or T cells enriched from blood (not recorded which). These receptors all stem from a man aged 40-55 years who had been exposed to COVID-19. Both conserved end residues are part of each CDR3. Each record gives: V gene, J gene, CDR3 protein.

V: TRBV14
J: TRBJ2-1
CDR3: CASKREFGSNEQFF

V: TRBV5-8
J: TRBJ1-2
CDR3: CASSLGGEYGYTF

V: TRBV30
J: TRBJ2-7
CDR3: CAWSLGGEQYF

V: TRBV24-1
J: TRBJ2-5
CDR3: CATSEHGLGLPGRGQYF

V: TRBV15
J: TRBJ2-2
CDR3: CATSRAREYTGELFF

V: TRBV9
J: TRBJ1-5
CDR3: CASSTHSGNQPQHF

V: TRBV18
J: TRBJ2-5
CDR3: CASSRRKNQETQYF

V: TRBV19
J: TRBJ1-2
CDR3: CASSIVFSDYGYTF

V: TRBV12-5
J: TRBJ2-6
CDR3: CASYRGSGANVLTF

V: TRBV2
J: TRBJ2-3
CDR3: CASSREVSDTQYF

V: TRBV20-1
J: TRBJ2-3
CDR3: CSASDPGTDTQYF

V: TRBV5-1
J: TRBJ2-3
CDR3: CASSISGRDTDTQYF

V: TRBV7-9
J: TRBJ2-3
CDR3: CASSWGVADEWLYF

V: TRBV9
J: TRBJ2-1
CDR3: CASSELQGLPEDEQFF

V: TRBV18
J: TRBJ2-7
CDR3: CASSRAGRLMPYEQYF

V: TRBV30
J: TRBJ1-2
CDR3: CAWSWGQGFANYGYTF

V: TRBV6-6
J: TRBJ1-5
CDR3: CASRIAQGLGQPQHF

V: TRBV27
J: TRBJ2-5
CDR3: CASSLKRTGGQETQYF

V: TRBV7-9
J: TRBJ2-7
CDR3: CASSSGQSLSYEQYF

V: TRBV2
J: TRBJ2-3
CDR3: CASSEGQGGADTQYF

V: TRBV30
J: TRBJ1-3
CDR3: CAWSVGPGQGGHLSGNTIYF

V: TRBV27
J: TRBJ2-1
CDR3: CASSFAGGTYNEQFF

V: TRBV5-1
J: TRBJ2-7
CDR3: CASSLRASGITEQYF

V: TRBV7-9
J: TRBJ2-1
CDR3: CASSPSGTSLNEQFF

V: TRBV6-4
J: TRBJ2-3
CDR3: CASSDEGGYTDTQYF

V: TRBV10-3
J: TRBJ1-4
CDR3: CAISERGSDEKLFF

V: TRBV10-3
J: TRBJ2-7
CDR3: CAISGTGSFYEQYF

V: TRBV2
J: TRBJ1-4
CDR3: CASSEAPRANEKLFF

V: TRBV5-6
J: TRBJ2-7
CDR3: CASSFQGEQYF

V: TRBV11-2
J: TRBJ2-7
CDR3: CASSQSSSFYEQYF

V: TRBV9
J: TRBJ2-5
CDR3: CASSGSGKETQYF

V: TRBV5-6
J: TRBJ2-3
CDR3: CASSLQLAARTDTQYF